This TCR beta chain was identified in a study of T cells in Graves' hyperthyroidism and ophthalmopathy (dated by TCRdb to between 2018 and 2020). About the investigation overall: Peripheral blood samples were taken at initial diagnosis, before any treatment was given. To identify distinguishing TCR V-J signatures, a discovery cohort of roughly 100 patients was used, comprising 43 with Graves' ophthalmopathy and roughly 60 with stable Graves' hyperthyroidism. Prospective prediction of ophthalmopathy was tested in an independent validation cohort consisting of 18 hyperthyroidism patients and about 17 patients who later progressed to ophthalmopathy. The 100 discovery patients were randomly divided into training and test sets at a 7:3 ratio. In more than 5 Graves' hyperthyroidism patients, the study also compared T-cell repertoires from thyroid tissue with T-cell repertoires from blood. Following sampling, methimazole starting at 30 mg daily was given to hyperthyroidism patients, and high-dose intravenous methylprednisolone was given to ophthalmopathy patients. The paper reports TCR Vbeta CDR3 sequencing of over 130 peripheral blood samples: under 45 ophthalmopathy, under 85 hyperthyroidism and around 17 progressor patients.

A patient counted as having stable Graves' hyperthyroidism if no progression to ophthalmopathy occurred over 18 months of follow-up. Hyperthyroidism patients were newly diagnosed, with disease duration under 2 months, and aged 18 to 65 years. Patients with uncontrolled infections, other autoimmune diseases, pregnancy or lactation were excluded. Diagnoses were based on clinical symptoms, serum thyroxine and TRAb, thyroid ultrasound and orbital computed tomography. Ficoll-Paque density gradient centrifugation was used to isolate PBMCs from around 10 ml of fresh peripheral blood. Trizol reagent was used to extract total RNA, and RNA quality was then checked on an Agilent 2100 Bioanalyzer. In its sample, this clonotype was seen many times. It has no known antigen specificity. No base qualities exist here, and no much larger clone lies one base off it. Overall results and qualifications from the work: No statistical method was used to set the sample size in advance, and investigators knew the group allocation. A model built on a 13 V-J signature distinguished ophthalmopathy from stable hyperthyroidism, reaching around 88% sensitivity and about 81% specificity in cross-validation and 80%/75% in testing. Most expanded thyroid clonotypes (frequency above 0.001) were also detected in blood, suggesting blood repertoires may reflect thyroid immune responses. In validation, progression to ophthalmopathy was predicted by the model with 70.59% sensitivity and roughly 76% specificity, a median of approximately 6.5 months before onset.

The TCR beta CDR3 regions were amplified from the RNA transcripts. The TCR CDR3 was subjected to a first round of RT-PCR using the HTBI primer set and the Qiagen OneStep RT-PCR kit. The libraries were constructed in a second round of multiplex PCR and then size-selected and purified. Paired-end sequencing of the libraries was performed with 100 bp reads on an Illumina HiSeq2000. For the original study's pipeline: SOAPnuke was used to process the raw data, with reads discarded if the reads contained adapters or uncalled bases, had a mean Phred below 15, or lacked an exact constant-primer or identifier match. High-quality paired reads were merged with COPE v1.2.5, and unique nucleotide sequences were defined as clonotypes. MiTCR v1.1 was used to align clonotypes to the IMGT TRBV, TRBD and TRBJ reference segments. Only V-J combinations with frequency above 0.0001, covering about 99% of repertoires, were analysed. A TCS score was defined as the ratio of F50 (clonal expansion) to E x V (chaos), with BLOSUM62-based TCRdist applied between CDR3 peptides within each V-J. Welch's t-statistics and random forest reduced 500 to 650 V-J features to around 14, which were used in a naive Bayes classifier (R e1071). TCRdb handled the public reads itself, with Q25 trimming in fastp and clone calling in MiXCR, and kept productive beta chains. Rows are unified per CDR3 protein, each entry keeping the most common DNA and genes. The authors' filters were not applied to this entry. For this sample the table gives 600,000 or so distinct CDR3 sequences, of which 16% were detected only once. The ten biggest clones cover approximately 3.8% of the sample.

The CDR1 and CDR2 encoded by the germline V gene (reference sequence) are MNHEY and SMNVEV. Taken from cysteine to phenylalanine, the CDR3 has 15 residues. The sequence is cut down to CDR3 DNA, 45 bases in frame from base 1. Trimming takes 0 bases from V and 5 bases from J, and the germline ends sit 13 bases apart. Rearrangement joined TRBV27 to TRBJ1-2; tentative D gene TRBD1, with 6 bases matching. The receptor's source is a woman aged 25 to 39 with Graves' hyperthyroidism. Specimen: blood. The nucleotide sequence is TGTGCCAGCAGTTTATCACCCGGGACACCATATGGCTACACCTTC. Translated, this gives CASSLSPGTPYGYTF.